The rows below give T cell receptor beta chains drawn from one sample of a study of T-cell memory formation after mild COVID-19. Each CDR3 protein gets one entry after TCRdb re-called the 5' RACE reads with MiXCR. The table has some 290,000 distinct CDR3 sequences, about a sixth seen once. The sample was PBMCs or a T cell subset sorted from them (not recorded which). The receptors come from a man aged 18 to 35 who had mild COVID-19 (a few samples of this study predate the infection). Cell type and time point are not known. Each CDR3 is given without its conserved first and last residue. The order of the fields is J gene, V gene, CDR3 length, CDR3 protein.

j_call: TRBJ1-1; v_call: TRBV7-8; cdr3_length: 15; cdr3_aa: ASSPQWGGDMNTEAF
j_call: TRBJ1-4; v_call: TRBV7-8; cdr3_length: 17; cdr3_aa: ASSPRDTISPLTNEKLF
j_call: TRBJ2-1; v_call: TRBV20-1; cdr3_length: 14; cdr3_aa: SASPGPRGPYNEQF
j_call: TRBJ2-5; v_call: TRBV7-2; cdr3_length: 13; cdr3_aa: ASSSGPVNTETQY
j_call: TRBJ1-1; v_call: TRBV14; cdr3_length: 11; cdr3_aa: ASSQAWGQRAF
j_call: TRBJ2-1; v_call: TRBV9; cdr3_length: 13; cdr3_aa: ASSQIDRVYNEQF
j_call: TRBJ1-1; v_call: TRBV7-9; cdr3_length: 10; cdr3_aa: ASTRRAVEAF
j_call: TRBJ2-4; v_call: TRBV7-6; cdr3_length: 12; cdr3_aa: ASSLTGGVDIQY
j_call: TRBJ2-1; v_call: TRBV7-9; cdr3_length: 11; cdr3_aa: ASSFSGVNEQF
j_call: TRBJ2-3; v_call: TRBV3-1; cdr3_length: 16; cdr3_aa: ASSQDPSGAASTDTQY
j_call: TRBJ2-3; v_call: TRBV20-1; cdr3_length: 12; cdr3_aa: SARGRSGGDTQY
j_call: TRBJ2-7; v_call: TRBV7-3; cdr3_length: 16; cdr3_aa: ASLLVAGTSGVVCEQY
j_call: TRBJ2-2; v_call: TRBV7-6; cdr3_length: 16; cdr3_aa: ASSYSGTSGGGTGELF
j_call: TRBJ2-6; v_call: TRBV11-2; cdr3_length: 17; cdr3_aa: ASSSTRRTPHAGANVLT
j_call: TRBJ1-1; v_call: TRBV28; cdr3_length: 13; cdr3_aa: ASSLFGTGSPEAF
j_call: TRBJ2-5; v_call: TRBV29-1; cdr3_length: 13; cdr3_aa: SVRVAGGLQETQY
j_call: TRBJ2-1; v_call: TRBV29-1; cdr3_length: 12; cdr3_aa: SVGWRGLDNEQF
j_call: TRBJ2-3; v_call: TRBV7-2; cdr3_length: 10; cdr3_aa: ASSQSGGFQY
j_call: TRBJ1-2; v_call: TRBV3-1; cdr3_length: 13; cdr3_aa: ASSQGSGPISGYT
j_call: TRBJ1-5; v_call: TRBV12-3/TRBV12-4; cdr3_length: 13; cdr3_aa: ASSSDRDSNQPQH